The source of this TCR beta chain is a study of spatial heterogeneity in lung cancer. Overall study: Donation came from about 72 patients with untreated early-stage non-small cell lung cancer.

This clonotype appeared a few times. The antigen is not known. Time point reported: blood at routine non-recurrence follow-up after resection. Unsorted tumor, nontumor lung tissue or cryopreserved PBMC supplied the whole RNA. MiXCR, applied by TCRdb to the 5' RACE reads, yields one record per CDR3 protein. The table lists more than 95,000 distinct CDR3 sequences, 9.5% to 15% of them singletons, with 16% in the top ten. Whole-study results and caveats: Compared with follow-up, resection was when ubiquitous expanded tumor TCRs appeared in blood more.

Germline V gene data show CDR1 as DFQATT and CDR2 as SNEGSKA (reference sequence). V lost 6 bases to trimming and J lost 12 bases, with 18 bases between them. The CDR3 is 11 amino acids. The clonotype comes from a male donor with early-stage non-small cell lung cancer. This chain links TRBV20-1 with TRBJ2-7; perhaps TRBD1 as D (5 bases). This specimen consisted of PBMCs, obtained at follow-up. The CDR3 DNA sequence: TGCAGTGCCAGGTCTGACAGACGCGTGTACTTC. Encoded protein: CSARSDRRVYF.